The present T cell receptor beta chain was sequenced within a study of T cell responses to AZD1222 COVID-19 vaccine. Germline values: CDR1 KGHSH, CDR2 LQKENI. V dropped 3 bases and J dropped 5; count of bases not matched to a gene: 2. This CDR3 region has 14 residues. Profiling relied on immunoSEQ multiplex PCR, and the TCRdb table lists in-frame clones only, not all of them. The sample carries 100,000 to 150,000 clones, around 92% recorded once. Sequences were derived from peripheral blood, sampled 28 days after the second AZD1222 dose. The chain carries TRBV18 and TRBJ2-4; TRBD1 matches 9 bases. This receptor was taken from an adult who received the AZD1222 COVID-19 vaccine. CDR3 amino acids: CASSPGQGENIQYF. CDR3 in DNA: TGTGCCAGCTCACCGGGACAGGGCGAAAACATTCAGTACTTC.